This T cell receptor beta chain derives from a study of shared clonotypes between healthy human individuals. Whole-study results and caveats: Memory subsets had estimated richness that was generally smaller than that of naive subsets. Some naive CD4 clonotypes, about 5.5%, turned up in common across a handful of donors.

About this clone: Its antigen is as yet unknown.

Researchers partitioned CD4+ cells into CD45RA+ naive and CD45RA-negative memory subsets. This CDR3 comprises 18 residues. V lost 5 bases to trimming and J lost 6 bases, with 30 bases between them. Germline V gene lookup returns CDR1 SGHRS and CDR2 YFSETQ. Every subset's genomic DNA went evenly onto several immunoSEQ plates. The table came from immunoSEQ multiplex PCR; TCRdb's copy has only in-frame clones and leaves some out. This table holds about 2 million clones, 90% to 95% found once. This clonotype originated in a man younger than 35 in good health. Sequenced: naive CD4+ T cells sorted from blood. Sample subset: CD45RA+ positively selected. V usage is TRBV5-1 and J usage is TRBJ2-7; D tentatively reads TRBD1 or TRBD2 (5 bases each). DNA of the CDR3: TGCGCCAGCAGTCGTCAACCTTCCATAGGGACGCCTCGGGTCGAGCAGTACTTC. As protein: CASSRQPSIGTPRVEQYF.